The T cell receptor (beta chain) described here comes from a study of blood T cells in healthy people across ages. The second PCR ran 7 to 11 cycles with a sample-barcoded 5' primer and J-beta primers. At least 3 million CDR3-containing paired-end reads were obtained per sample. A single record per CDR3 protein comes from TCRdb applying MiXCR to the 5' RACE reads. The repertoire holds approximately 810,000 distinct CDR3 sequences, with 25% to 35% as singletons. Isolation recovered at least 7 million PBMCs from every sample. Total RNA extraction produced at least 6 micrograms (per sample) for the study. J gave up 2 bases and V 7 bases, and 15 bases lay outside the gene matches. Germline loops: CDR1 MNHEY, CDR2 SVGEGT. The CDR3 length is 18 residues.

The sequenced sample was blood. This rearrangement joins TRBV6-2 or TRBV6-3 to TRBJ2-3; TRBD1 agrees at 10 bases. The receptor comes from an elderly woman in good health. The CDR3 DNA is TGTGCCAGCACTCAGAGGGTAGGGAGACAGGGGGCCACAGATACGCAGTATTTT. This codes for CASTQRVGRQGATDTQYF.